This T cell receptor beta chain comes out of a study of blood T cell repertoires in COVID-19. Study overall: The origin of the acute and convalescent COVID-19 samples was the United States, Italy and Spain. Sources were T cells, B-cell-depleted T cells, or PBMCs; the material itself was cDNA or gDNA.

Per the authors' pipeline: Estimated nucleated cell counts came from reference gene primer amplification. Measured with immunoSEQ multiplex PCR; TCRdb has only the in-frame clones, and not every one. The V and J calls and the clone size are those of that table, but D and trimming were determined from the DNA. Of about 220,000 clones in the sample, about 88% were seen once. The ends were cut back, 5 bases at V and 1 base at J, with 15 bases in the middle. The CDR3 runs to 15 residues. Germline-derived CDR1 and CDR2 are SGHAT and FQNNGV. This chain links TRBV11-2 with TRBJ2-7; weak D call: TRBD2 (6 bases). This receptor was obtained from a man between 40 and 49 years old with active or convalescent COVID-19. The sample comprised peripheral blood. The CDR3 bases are TGTGCCAGCAGCCCCATGACTAGGACTTCCTACGAGCAGTACTTC. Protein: CASSPMTRTSYEQYF. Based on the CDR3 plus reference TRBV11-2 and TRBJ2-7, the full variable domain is EAGVAQSPRYKIIEKRQSVAFWCNPISGHATLYWYQQILGQGPKLLIQFQNNGVVDDSQLPKDRFSAERLKGVDSTLKIQPAKLEDSAVYLCASSPMTRTSYEQYFGPGTRLTVT.